This T cell receptor beta chain was profiled in a study of blood T cells in healthy people across ages. Per sample, no less than 5.5 micrograms of total RNA were extracted. A J-beta primer mix and a sample-barcoded 5' primer were used in a second PCR of roughly 7 to 12 cycles. Each cDNA molecule was tagged by a template-switch adaptor that had 12 random nucleotides. TCRdb passed the 5' RACE reads through MiXCR, listing each CDR3 protein once. The sample holds under 2 million distinct CDR3 sequences, about 35% seen once. This clonotype was counted only a few times. This CDR3 is built from 13 residues. Trimming shortened V by 6 bases and J by 6 bases, and 17 bases separated the two germline ends. Per germline, CDR1 DFQATT and CDR2 SNEGSKA (reference sequence).

The chain links TRBV20-1 to TRBJ2-5; possibly TRBD2 for D (6 bases). The clonotype originates from a woman aged 25 to 39 in good health. The sample consisted of blood. DNA for the CDR3: TGCAGTGCGGAACGGCTAGCGTGGAAGACCCAGTACTTC. Translation gives CSAERLAWKTQYF.